The 17 T cell receptor beta chains below come from one sample, sequenced in a study of low-dose radiotherapy and immunotherapy resistance in tumors (dated by TCRdb to about 2022). To make first-strand cDNA, Superscript III was used along with a set of TRAV- and TRBV-specific primers so that both the TCRalpha and TCRbeta chains were covered. TCRs were amplified with Phusion for around 20 PCR cycles, with a constant-region primer paired with the adapter attached to the V primers. TCRdb reran the public reads through fastp at Q25 and MiXCR, keeping productive beta chains. Under each unique CDR3 protein, matching rows form one entry showing the most common genes and DNA. The sample data list 9,500 to 14,000 distinct CDR3 sequences, and less than 60% of these were observed just once. 7.5% to 9% of the sample belongs to the ten largest clones. The receptors derive from a human donor with advanced metastatic prostate, ovarian, gallbladder or colorectal cancer (not recorded which). This table probably holds off-target reads from a library built for another chain.

In this sample, this clonotype turned up once. CDR3 coding DNA: TGTGCCAGTAGTACAGGGTTGGGGCAAATGAACACTGAAGCTTTCTTT. This gives the protein CASSTGLGQMNTEAFF. This sequence joins TRBV19 and TRBJ1-1; TRBD1 is a possible D gene (5 bases). This CDR3 region has 16 residues. V shed 4 bases and J shed 0 bases, with 15 bases lying between them. CDR1 is LNHDA and CDR2 is SQIVND in the germline V gene (reference sequence).

The chain couples TRBV21-1 to TRBJ1-1. TRBV21-1 is shown as a pseudogene. This CDR3 has 14 amino acids. The chain's CDR3 is CASSKPSGNTEAFF. The CDR3, as DNA: TGTGCCAGCAGCAAGCCCTCAGGTAACACTGAAGCTTTCTTT.

The genes are TRBV4-2 and TRBJ2-3; D call uncertain. The CDR3 has 17 residues. Trimming pared 3 bases from V and 0 bases from J, leaving 16 bases between. The germline V gene has CDR1 LGHNA and CDR2 YNFKEQ. In DNA form, the CDR3 reads TGTGCCAGCAGCCAGATAGGGTCGCGACTTAGCACAGATACGCAGTATTTT. Protein product: CASSQIGSRLSTDTQYF.

The V call is TRBV7-9, the J call TRBJ2-2; no clear D. V lost 4 bases, J lost 2 bases, and 5 bases lay in between. Germline loops: CDR1 SEHNR, CDR2 FQNEAQ (reference sequence). The CDR3 length is 13 residues. For the CDR3, the DNA is TGTGCCAGCAGCTCTCCAAACACCGGGGAGCTGTTTTTT. Amino acids: CASSSPNTGELFF.

The rearrangement links TRBV5-1 to TRBJ1-1; 10 bases align to TRBD1. The germline CDR1 and CDR2 sequences are SGHRS and YFSETQ. CDR3 length: 15 amino acids. J gave up 4 bases and V 3 bases, and 6 bases lay outside the gene matches. The CDR3 DNA follows: TGCGCCAGCAGCTCGGGACAGGGGCACGGCACTGAAGCTTTCTTT. Protein: CASSSGQGHGTEAFF.

This clonotype has more than one count but fewer than ten. The chain recombines TRBV2 with TRBJ2-3; D uncertain. Trimming stripped 6 bases from V and 5 bases from J, with 3 bases between. The CDR3 totals 10 residues. CDR1 and CDR2 from the germline V gene are SNHLY and FYNNEI. The CDR3 DNA reads TGTGCCAGCAGATTAGATACGCAGTATTTT. Translation gives CASRLDTQYF.

J is TRBJ1-3 and V is TRBV11-2; the D gene is possibly TRBD1 (6 bases). Germline loops: CDR1 SGHAT, CDR2 FQNNGV. The V and J ends lost 0 bases and 8 bases respectively, with 14 bases between them. There are 15 residues in the CDR3. CDR3 in amino acids: CASSLEGGRADTIYF. The CDR3 region has the DNA TGTGCCAGCAGCTTAGAGGGGGGGCGCGCGGACACCATATATTTT.

This chain joins TRBV15 and TRBJ2-3; D is uncertain. In germline, CDR1 is LNHNV, CDR2 YYDKDF (reference sequence). Between the trimmed V and J ends, which lost 2 bases and 1 base, there was a span of 16 bases. This CDR3 comprises 17 residues. The CDR3 DNA follows: TGTGCCACCAGCAGACGTCCTTCACTTAGGGGCACAGATACGCAGTATTTT. Amino acids: CATSRRPSLRGTDTQYF.

This chain joins TRBV21-1 and TRBJ2-7. TRBV21-1 has pseudogene status. The CDR3 is 13 residues long. In DNA form, the CDR3 reads TGTGCCAGCAGCAAAGCACGCCTCGATGGGCAGTACTTC. It codes for CASSKARLDGQYF.

The chain has TRBV18 and TRBJ1-6; D call uncertain. Germline assignment: CDR1 KGHSH and CDR2 LQKENI. Trimming removed 3 bases at V and 9 bases at J, with 15 bases between. This CDR3 spans 15 amino acids. The CDR3 is CASSPTRAISSPLHF. The CDR3 DNA sequence: TGTGCCAGCTCACCGACGAGGGCTATTTCTTCACCCCTCCACTTT.

This chain joins TRBV18 and TRBJ2-1; D gene ambiguous. Trimming stripped 7 bases from V and 7 bases from J, with 11 bases between. This CDR3 spans 12 amino acids. Germline V gene lookup returns CDR1 KGHSH and CDR2 LQKENI. CDR3 sequence reads: CASWNSGNEQFF. The CDR3 DNA follows: TGTGCCAGCTGGAATTCCGGGAATGAGCAGTTCTTC. Drawing the rest from reference TRBV18 and TRBJ2-1, the complete variable domain is NAGVMQNPRHLVRRRGQEARLRCSPMKGHSHVYWYRQLPEEGLKFMVYLQKENIIDESGMPKERFSAEFPKEGPSILRIQQVVRGDSAAYFCASWNSGNEQFFGPGTRLTVL.

This chain joins TRBV5-4 and TRBJ1-1; D may be TRBD1 (6 bases). CDR3 length equals 13 residues. CDR1 is SGHNT and CDR2 is YYREEE in the germline V gene (reference sequence). The V end was cut by 3 bases, the J end by 1 base, with 7 bases between. The CDR3 DNA follows: TGTGCCAGCAGCTGGGGACAGAACACTGAAGCTTTCTTT. This sequence encodes CASSWGQNTEAFF.

The V and J genes are TRBV29-1 and TRBJ1-2, with D possibly TRBD1 on 5 matching bases. Per the germline V gene, CDR1 is SQVTM and CDR2 is ANQGSEA. With 0 bases removed from V and 8 bases from J, the gap between germline ends came to 16 bases. CDR3 length equals 14 residues. The CDR3 DNA reads TGCAGCGTTGAAGATCAGCCGGGGCGTTGGGGCTACACCTTC. This codes for CSVEDQPGRWGYTF.

The chain joins TRBV9 to TRBJ2-3, with 7 positions matching TRBD1. The germline CDR1 and CDR2 sequences are SGDLS and YYNGEE. The CDR3 loop spans 16 amino acids. With 3 bases clipped from V and 3 bases from J, the junction kept 10 bases outside the gene matches. The CDR3 DNA sequence: TGTGCCAGCAGCGCGACCACCGGGACAGCGACAGATACGCAGTATTTT. This encodes CASSATTGTATDTQYF.

The chain links TRBV10-3 to TRBJ2-1; 13 nucleotides agree with TRBD2. V trimming: 4 bases; J trimming: 9 bases; junction bases outside the gene matches: 15. The CDR3 has 18 amino acids. Germline V gene data show CDR1 as ENHRY and CDR2 as SYGVKD. This CDR3 reads CAISASLQTSGGLSEQFF. The CDR3 DNA reads as TGTGCCATCAGTGCGTCGCTTCAGACTAGCGGGGGGTTGTCTGAGCAGTTCTTC.

This clonotype has only a few counts. The chain joins TRBV28 to TRBJ2-7; D might be TRBD1 (6 bases). Germline V gives CDR1 MDHEN, CDR2 SYDVKM. This CDR3 contains 13 residues. V was pared by 11 bases and J by 0 bases, with 14 bases between. The CDR3 DNA reads TGTGCCGTCATCCGGGACAACTCCTACGAGCAGTACTTC. Translation gives CAVIRDNSYEQYF.

This clonotype was seen a single time. V is TRBV7-8 and J is TRBJ2-5; 7 bases fit TRBD1. CDR3 length: 14 residues. Looked up from germline, CDR1 is SGHVS and CDR2 is FQNEAQ. Unmatched junction bases numbered 3, after V lost 3 bases and J lost 2 bases. CDR3 sequence: CASSFRDRQETQYF. CDR3 nucleotide sequence: TGTGCCAGCAGCTTTCGGGACAGACAAGAGACCCAGTACTTC.